This T cell receptor beta chain was found in a study of T cells after posttransplantation cyclophosphamide. Whole-study results and caveats: Later post-transplant blood repertoires were often dominated by donor CD8+ memory clones. TRB overlap between skin or GI tissue T cells and blood was limited. Recipient CMV seropositivity and CMV reactivation strongly tracked TRB clonality.

Concerning this clone: Its antigen is unknown.

Cyclophosphamide on days +3 and +4 followed busulfan-fludarabine conditioning and a marrow graft. This table comes from immunoSEQ multiplex PCR, and its TCRdb copy is limited to in-frame clones, with some not included. Of roughly 42,000 clones listed, roughly 91% are singletons. The specimen comprised PBMCs, sampled 55 to 70 days after allogeneic stem cell transplant with posttransplant cyclophosphamide. The TCR originated in a male patient aged 55 to 70 who received an allogeneic stem cell transplant from a related donor and was CMV-positive. Some T cells here may be from the graft donor.

The CDR3 spells CASSRKGDREIEAFF. The CDR3 DNA reads TGTGCCAGCAGCCGAAAAGGGGACAGGGAGATTGAAGCTTTCTTT. The chain recombines TRBV6-1 with TRBJ1-1; 9 bases agree with TRBD1. Per the germline V gene, CDR1 is MNHNS and CDR2 is SASEGT. The junction had 12 bases not matched to a gene; V was cut back by 6 bases and J by 7 bases. The CDR3 runs 15 residues.